These T cell receptor beta chains were read from a single sample in a study of CD8 T cell repertoires and HIV-1 epitope variants. TCRdb's copy holds only in-frame clones and misses some; the assay was immunoSEQ multiplex PCR. Of several thousand clones listed, around three fifths are singletons. Antigens for these TCRs are unknown. Material for sequencing was cultured CD8+ T cells derived from PBMCs. The receptor source for this set is a male donor with HIV. CDR3s include the opening cysteine and the closing phenylalanine or tryptophan. D genes are given only for firm matches. Size is omitted from some rows. Given values are once, few, many or a class for expanded clones.

>NA|TRBV19|NA|TRBJ1-2
TGTGCCAGTAGCCCCAGGGCATACAACTATGGCTACACCTTC
CASSPRAYNYGYTF
>TRBD1|TRBV27|NA|TRBJ1-1
TGTGCCAGCAGTTTAAGACAGGGGGTATGGAACACTGAAGCTTTCTTT
CASSLRQGVWNTEAFF
>TRBD2|TRBV11-2|NA|TRBJ2-1
TGTGCCAGCAGCTTGCCGGGGGGGGATGAGCAGTTCTTC
CASSLPGGDEQFF
>TRBD2|TRBV9|NA|TRBJ2-5
TGTGCCAGCAGCGGGAGGGAGGGTGTCCCTCAAGAGACCCAGTACTTC
CASSGREGVPQETQYF
>TRBD1|TRBV12-5|NA|TRBJ2-1
TGTGCTAGTGGTTTGGACAGGGGGCTCGGGTATGAGCAGTTCTTC
CASGLDRGLGYEQFF
>NA|TRBV7-2|NA|TRBJ2-1
TGTGCCAGCAGCTTACCTGGCTCCGAGCAGTTCTTC
CASSLPGSEQFF
>NA|TRBV9|NA|TRBJ2-1
TGTGCCAGCAGCGTAGCAGAGTCCGACAATGAGCAGTTCTTC
CASSVAESDNEQFF
>TRBD2|TRBV19|NA|TRBJ2-1
TGTGCCAGTAGTACAGGACTAGCGGGGAATGAGCAGTTCTTC
CASSTGLAGNEQFF
>TRBD1|TRBV4-1|NA|TRBJ2-3
TGCGCCAGCAGCCAAGAGGGGGACAGGGGGTACACAGATACGCAGTATTTT
CASSQEGDRGYTDTQYF
>NA|TRBV5-6|NA|TRBJ1-1
TGTGCCAGCAGCTTGGCGCAGACGAACACTGAAGCTTTCTTT
CASSLAQTNTEAFF
>TRBD2|TRBV27|once|TRBJ2-1
TGTGCCAGCAGTCGCCAAATCTATAGCGGGAGCTCCTACAATGAGCAGTTCTTC
CASSRQIYSGSSYNEQFF
>NA|TRBV6-6|few|TRBJ1-2
TGTGCCAGCAGTTACTCTACGGACCCCGGGGGCTACACCTTC
CASSYSTDPGGYTF
>NA|TRBV5-3|NA|TRBJ2-3
TGTGCCAGAAGCTTGAAGGGAAGCACAGATACGCAGTATTTT
CARSLKGSTDTQYF
>NA|TRBV9|NA|TRBJ2-4
TGTGCCAGCAGCGTAGGGACAGAAGGGTACGAAAACATTCAGTACTTC
CASSVGTEGYENIQYF
>NA|TRBV7-2|NA|TRBJ2-4
TGTGCCAGCAGCTTAGTTTCAGGGAAGAACATTCAGTACTTC
CASSLVSGKNIQYF
>TRBD1|TRBV19|NA|TRBJ2-3
TGTGCCAGTAGTATCGGGACAGGGAGCACAGATACGCAGTATTTT
CASSIGTGSTDTQYF
>NA|TRBV7-9|NA|TRBJ2-5
TGTGCCAGCAGTTTAGGATACGGACAGCACCAAGAGACCCAGTACTTC
CASSLGYGQHQETQYF
>TRBD2|TRBV10-3|few|TRBJ2-1
TGTGCCATCAGTGAGTCAGTAGCGGGAGACTACAATGAGCAGTTCTTC
CAISESVAGDYNEQFF
>TRBD1|TRBV6-5|NA|TRBJ1-2
TGTGCCAGCAGTTACGGGACAGGGGGCTATGGCTACACCTTC
CASSYGTGGYGYTF
>NA|TRBV18|once|TRBJ2-2
TGTGCCAGCTCACCACGTGGCAGCGCGAACACCGGGGAGCTGTTTTTT
CASSPRGSANTGELFF
>NA|TRBV5-1|NA|TRBJ2-7
TGCGCCAGCAGCTTGATTACAGGGAGCTCCTACGAGCAGTACTTC
CASSLITGSSYEQYF
>TRBD1|TRBV2|few|TRBJ1-2
TGTGCCAGCAGGGGGACCTTGGACAGGGGCAACTATGGCTACACCTTC
CASRGTLDRGNYGYTF
>NA|TRBV6-5|NA|TRBJ1-1
TGTGCCAGCATCCTGACATTAGGATGGACTGAAGCTTTCTTT
CASILTLGWTEAFF
>NA|TRBV5-3|NA|TRBJ1-4
TGTGCCAGAAGCTTGTTTCCCCCGGACAGCCTTAATGAAAAACTGTTTTTT
CARSLFPPDSLNEKLFF
>TRBD1|TRBV19|NA|TRBJ1-1
TGTGCCAGTAGTATTCGGACAGGGGTAGGCACTGAAGCTTTCTTT
CASSIRTGVGTEAFF
>NA|TRBV5-1|NA|TRBJ2-7
TGCGCCAGCAGCCTGGACGGGTCAGATGGCGAGCAGTACTTC
CASSLDGSDGEQYF
>NA|TRBV2|NA|TRBJ1-4
TGTGCCAGCACACGGACCCGGGGGGAAAAACTGTTTTTT
CASTRTRGEKLFF
>TRBD1|TRBV18|NA|TRBJ2-6
TGTGCCAGCTCACCGTCGGGACAGGGGCTCTCTGGGGCCAACGTCCTGACTTTC
CASSPSGQGLSGANVLTF
>NA|TRBV11-3|NA|TRBJ1-1
TGTGCCAGCAGCTTACCCCCGATCGGGGCAGCTTTCTTT
CASSLPPIGAAFF
>NA|TRBV4-3|NA|TRBJ1-6
TGCGCCAGCAGCCAAGGAGATGAAGGGCGGCCTCTCCACTTT
CASSQGDEGRPLHF
>NA|TRBV27|NA|TRBJ2-1
TGTGCCAGCAGTGGATTAGCGTCCACCTTCGATGAGCAGTTCTTC
CASSGLASTFDEQFF